This TCR beta chain stems from a study of Graves' ophthalmopathy and Graves' hyperthyroidism. Overall study context: Peripheral blood sampling preceded any treatment and occurred at initial diagnosis. General study results and limits: Blood shared most expanded thyroid clonotypes above 0.001 frequency.

Researchers took RNA transcripts and amplified TCR beta CDR3 regions from them. HTBI primers served in a first-round RT-PCR, which a second-round multiplex PCR followed. TCRdb independently ran MiXCR on the multiplex PCR reads; one entry per CDR3 protein. Of roughly 700,000 distinct CDR3 sequences listed, roughly two fifths are singletons. As concerns this clonotype: The target antigen is unknown. The junction does not match germline at one end; this may be a read error.

CDR3 length: 12 amino acids. Germline V gene sequence: CDR1 SQVTM, CDR2 ANQGSEA. Moderately to severely active ophthalmopathy under 3 months, CAS at least 3, NOSPECS at least 4. Patients were diagnosed from clinical symptoms, serum thyroxine, TRAb, thyroid ultrasound and orbital computed tomography. Input material: peripheral blood. This TCR came from an adult man with Graves' ophthalmopathy. V and J are TRBV29-1 and TRBJ2-6; 8 nucleotides align to TRBD1. CDR3 residues: CSVIRQGRTEAF. The CDR3 coding sequence is TGCAGCGTCATAAGACAGGGGCGGACTGAAGCTTTC.